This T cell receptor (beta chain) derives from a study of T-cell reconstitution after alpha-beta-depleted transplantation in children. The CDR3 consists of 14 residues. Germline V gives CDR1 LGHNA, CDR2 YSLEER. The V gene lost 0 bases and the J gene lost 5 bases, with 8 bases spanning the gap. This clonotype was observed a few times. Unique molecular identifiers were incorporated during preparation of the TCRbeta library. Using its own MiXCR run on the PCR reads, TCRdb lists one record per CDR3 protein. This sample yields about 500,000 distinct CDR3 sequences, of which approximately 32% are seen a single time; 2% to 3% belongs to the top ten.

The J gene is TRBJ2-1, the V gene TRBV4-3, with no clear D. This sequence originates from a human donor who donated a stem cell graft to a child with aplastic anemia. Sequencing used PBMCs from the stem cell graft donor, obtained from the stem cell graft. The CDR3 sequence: CASSQDPRHNEQFF. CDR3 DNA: TGCGCCAGCAGCCAAGATCCCCGGCACAATGAGCAGTTCTTC.